One sample yielded the 26 T cell receptor beta chains listed below, sequenced in a study of blood T cell repertoires in COVID-19. The data were produced by immunoSEQ multiplex PCR, yet TCRdb's version contains in-frame clones alone and is incomplete. The sample has some 220,000 clones, around 82% seen once. Source material: peripheral blood. The receptors shown here come from a woman aged 60-75 years with acute or convalescent COVID-19.

This chain uses TRBV9 with TRBJ2-1; 12 bases are shared with TRBD2. CDR1 and CDR2 from the germline V gene are SGDLS and YYNGEE. CDR3 length: 14 residues. With 0 bases clipped from V and 14 bases from J, the junction kept 6 bases outside the gene matches. The DNA for the CDR3 is TGTGCCAGCAGCGTAGAGGCTAGCGGGGGGGCCAAGTTCTTC. It yields the protein CASSVEASGGAKFF.

The chain couples TRBV19 to TRBJ1-4, with D possibly being TRBD1 (6 bases). The CDR3 is 12 residues long. Germline V gene sequence: CDR1 LNHDA, CDR2 SQIVND (reference sequence). The V and J ends lost 8 bases and 5 bases respectively, with 9 bases between them. CDR3 bases: TGTGCCAGTCGAGGGGGAAATGAAAAACTGTTTTTT. Its protein is CASRGGNEKLFF.

The chain recombines TRBV5-6 with TRBJ2-5; D is unresolved. This CDR3 is 12 amino acids long. The V and J ends lost 2 bases and 2 bases respectively, with 4 bases between them. Looked up from germline, CDR1 is SGHDT and CDR2 is YYEEEE. This CDR3 reads CASSFSQETQYF. The CDR3, as DNA: TGTGCCAGCAGCTTCAGTCAAGAGACCCAGTACTTC.

This chain connects TRBV6-5 to TRBJ1-2, with 8 nucleotides matching TRBD1. The germline CDR1 and CDR2 sequences are MNHEY and SVGAGI. This CDR3 spans 14 amino acids. Trimming removed 0 bases from V and 3 bases from J; junction bases left unmatched: 0. The CDR3 sequence is CASSYSDRDYGYTF. DNA of the CDR3: TGTGCCAGCAGTTACTCGGACAGGGACTATGGCTACACCTTC.

The J gene is TRBJ1-3, the V gene TRBV14; the D gene is possibly TRBD1 (6 bases). This CDR3 contains 12 residues. CDR1 is SGHDN, CDR2 FVKESK, per germline. V gave up 0 bases and J gave up 11 bases, with 8 bases separating them. The CDR3 region is CASSQDRGSIYF. The CDR3 nucleotides are TGTGCCAGCAGCCAAGACAGGGGTTCCATATATTTT.

V is TRBV15 and J is TRBJ1-5; possible D gene TRBD1, 5 bases. The CDR3 extends over 14 amino acids. The germline V and J ends were trimmed by 0 bases and 7 bases, with 10 bases remaining between them. Per germline, CDR1 LNHNV and CDR2 YYDKDF (reference sequence). The CDR3 DNA follows: TGTGCCACCAGCAGAGACCCCGGGGGGCAGCCCCAGCATTTT. Its translation: CATSRDPGGQPQHF.

The chain couples TRBV3-1 (or the pseudogene TRBV3-2) to TRBJ2-3; 11 positions agree with TRBD2. The CDR3 contains 15 residues. Germline trimming cut 3 bases from V and 5 bases from J; bases unmatched to any gene: 4. Germline assignment: CDR1 LGHDT and CDR2 YNNKEL (reference sequence). The CDR3 is CASSHSGGAQDTQYF. The CDR3 bases are TGTGCCAGCAGCCATAGCGGGGGGGCCCAAGATACGCAGTATTTT.

This clone was picked up a small number of times. The chain recombines TRBV2 with TRBJ1-3; tentatively, D is TRBD1 (5 bases). V was pared by 8 bases and J by 0 bases, with 8 bases between. The length of the CDR3 is 13 residues. Per the germline V gene, CDR1 is SNHLY and CDR2 is FYNNEI. For the CDR3, the DNA is TGTGCCAGCGGGGCAGACTCTGGAAACACCATATATTTT. It encodes CASGADSGNTIYF.

The V and J genes are TRBV5-1 and TRBJ2-3, with 13 bases matching TRBD2. The CDR3 runs 16 residues. The germline gives CDR1 SGHRS, CDR2 YFSETQ. V gave up 3 bases and J gave up 3 bases; unmatched junction bases: 4. The CDR3 coding sequence is TGCGCCAGCAGCTCACTAGCGGGGGGGCGTACAGATACGCAGTATTTT. Its protein is CASSSLAGGRTDTQYF.

This clone was observed once. The genes are TRBV9 and TRBJ1-5; unclear D gene. V dropped 10 bases and J dropped 1 base, with 12 bases sitting between them. Germline CDR1 SGDLS, CDR2 YYNGEE. The length of the CDR3 is 13 residues. As DNA, the CDR3 is TGTGCCGGATACAGATCGAGCAATCAGCCCCAGCATTTT. This sequence encodes CAGYRSSNQPQHF.

The chain uses TRBV10-1 and TRBJ2-1; the match to TRBD1 covers 8 bases. Germline CDR1 is WNHNN and CDR2 is SYGVQD (reference sequence). The CDR3 contains 13 residues. Trimming cost V 5 bases and J 6 bases; bases outside gene matches: 3. The CDR3 DNA follows: TGCGCCAGCAGTTACGACAGGGGCAATGAGCAGTTCTTC. Its translation is CASSYDRGNEQFF.

V usage is TRBV28 and J usage is TRBJ2-7; 9 bases line up with TRBD1. Germline CDR1 is MDHEN and CDR2 is SYDVKM. V was pared by 7 bases and J by 2 bases, with 9 bases of the junction left unmatched. The CDR3 is 15 residues long. The DNA of the CDR3 is TGTGCCAGCACCAATCCCGGGACAGGGCCCTACGAGCAGTACTTC. Its translation is CASTNPGTGPYEQYF. Based on the CDR3 plus reference TRBV28 and TRBJ2-7, the full variable domain is DVKVTQSSRYLVKRTGEKVFLECVQDMDHENMFWYRQDPGLGLRLIYFSYDVKMKEKGDIPEGYSVSREKKERFSLILESASTNQTSMYLCASTNPGTGPYEQYFGPGTRLTVT.

This clone occurred once. This chain joins TRBV7-4 and TRBJ2-7; TRBD2 aligns across 9 bases. Losses at the gene ends were 3 bases for V and 0 bases for J; bases not matched to a gene: 3. CDR1 is SGHVT, CDR2 SQSDAQ, per germline. The CDR3 runs to 15 residues. CDR3 region: CASSFSGGPSYEQYF. In nucleotides, the CDR3 is TGTGCCAGCAGCTTTAGCGGGGGACCCTCCTACGAGCAGTACTTC.

The rearrangement joins TRBV11-1 to TRBJ1-6; the D is unclear. Trimming removed 5 bases at V and 7 bases at J, with 9 bases between. The CDR3 totals 13 residues. The germline gives CDR1 SGHAT, CDR2 FQDESV (reference sequence). The DNA for the CDR3 is TGTGCCAGCAGCCCCGCGGTAAATTCACCCCTCCACTTT. This codes for CASSPAVNSPLHF.

This chain connects TRBV9 to TRBJ2-7; no clear D. The CDR3 sequence is 13 residues long. The germline CDR1 and CDR2 sequences are SGDLS and YYNGEE. Deletions cut 4 bases from V and 1 base from J, with 9 bases between. Here the CDR3 reads CASSSGKSYEQYF. CDR3 coding DNA: TGTGCCAGCAGCTCCGGTAAATCCTACGAGCAGTACTTC.

The CDR3 protein is CASSIRQGAIAEAFF. In DNA, the CDR3 is TGTGCCAGCAGTATCCGACAGGGGGCGATTGCTGAAGCTTTCTTT. This chain connects TRBV28 to TRBJ1-1; 10 bases map to TRBD1. V was pared by 5 bases and J by 6 bases, with 9 bases of the junction left unmatched. Germline-derived CDR1 and CDR2 are MDHEN and SYDVKM. CDR3 length: 15 residues.

The CDR3 region has the DNA TGTGCCAGCACCAGGACTAGCGGGGGTCGGCAGTTCTTC. Translation gives CASTRTSGGRQFF. This rearrangement joins TRBV5-6 to TRBJ2-1; 13 positions agree with TRBD2. The CDR3 extends over 13 amino acids. Germline V CDR1 and CDR2: SGHDT, YYEEEE. V lost 6 bases to trimming and J lost 12 bases; unmatched junction nucleotides: 6.

CDR3 sequence reads: CASSTTGGGGYTF. The CDR3 DNA follows: TGTGCCAGCAGTACCACAGGGGGCGGGGGCTACACCTTC. J is TRBJ1-2 and V is TRBV2; 9 bases align to TRBD1. J gave up 8 bases and V 5 bases, and 6 bases lay outside the gene matches. The CDR3 consists of 13 residues. CDR1 is SNHLY and CDR2 is FYNNEI in the germline V gene. The whole variable domain, filled in from reference TRBV2 and TRBJ1-2, reads EPEVTQTPSHQVTQMGQEVILRCVPISNHLYFYWYRQILGQKVEFLVSFYNNEISEKSEIFDDQFSVERPDGSNFTLKIRSTKLEDSAMYFCASSTTGGGGYTFGSGTRLTVV.

The chain combines TRBV10-3 with TRBJ2-1; the match to TRBD2 covers 8 bases. Trimming removed 4 bases from V and 3 bases from J; junction bases left unmatched: 2. The CDR3 runs 14 residues. CDR1 and CDR2 from the germline V gene are ENHRY and SYGVKD. The CDR3 region is CAISAAGDYNEQFF. Written as DNA, the CDR3 is TGTGCCATCAGTGCAGCGGGGGACTACAATGAGCAGTTCTTC.

The chain carries TRBV6-6 and TRBJ1-1, with D perhaps TRBD1 (5 bases). The germline V gene has CDR1 MNHNY and CDR2 SVGAGI (reference sequence). This CDR3 region has 14 residues. Between the trimmed V and J ends, which lost 0 bases and 3 bases, there was a span of 8 bases. The CDR3 bases are TGTGCCAGCAGTTACTCGATCAGGGACACTGAAGCTTTCTTT. Amino acids: CASSYSIRDTEAFF.

This chain connects TRBV4-3 to TRBJ1-1, with TRBD1 as a possible D gene (6 bases). CDR1 and CDR2 (germline): LGHNA, YSLEER. Deletions cut 0 bases from V and 4 bases from J, with 15 bases between. The CDR3 runs to 16 residues. CDR3: CASSQDRGLGGTEAFF. CDR3 coding DNA: TGCGCCAGCAGCCAAGATAGGGGGTTAGGAGGCACTGAAGCTTTCTTT.

This clone was observed a single time. The chain employs TRBV3-1 (or the pseudogene TRBV3-2) and TRBJ1-6; 10 nucleotides agree with TRBD1. CDR1 is LGHDT and CDR2 is YNNKEL in the germline V gene (reference sequence). This CDR3 spans 20 amino acids. The V gene end was trimmed by 3 bases and the J gene end by 8 bases; junction bases not matched to a gene: 19. CDR3 DNA: TGTGCCAGCAGCCACCGCAACAGGACGGGACAGGGGTTTTTGGATTCACCCCTCCACTTT. Translated, it gives CASSHRNRTGQGFLDSPLHF.

The rearrangement links TRBV6-1 to TRBJ2-1; 9 nucleotides match TRBD2. The ends lost 1 base at V and 7 bases at J; junction bases unmatched: 5. Germline loops: CDR1 MNHNS, CDR2 SASEGT. This CDR3 is built from 15 residues. The CDR3 DNA reads as TGTGCCAGCAGTGAAGGTGCGGGGGGGCAGAATGAGCAGTTCTTC. This encodes CASSEGAGGQNEQFF.

V gene TRBV2 combines with J gene TRBJ2-2; D not certain. This CDR3 contains 12 residues. Germline-derived CDR1 and CDR2 are SNHLY and FYNNEI. The ends were cut back, 7 bases at V and 6 bases at J, with 9 bases in the middle. This CDR3 reads CASIYGAGELFF. The CDR3 region has the DNA TGTGCCAGCATCTACGGTGCCGGGGAGCTGTTTTTT.

The chain is built from TRBV7-8 and TRBJ1-5; 7 positions agree with TRBD1. From germline, CDR1 is SGHVS and CDR2 FQNEAQ. The junction had 5 bases not matched to a gene; V was cut back by 5 bases and J by 4 bases. CDR3 size: 14 residues. In DNA form, the CDR3 reads TGTGCCAGCAGCCTAAGACAGGGTAATCAGCCCCAGCATTTT. It yields the protein CASSLRQGNQPQHF.

The chain is built from TRBV14 and TRBJ2-3; TRBD1 is a possible D gene (6 bases). Germline CDR1 reads SGHDN; CDR2 reads FVKESK. V was shortened by 4 bases and J by 7 bases, with 9 bases between the two germline ends. This CDR3 comprises 12 residues. CDR3 bases: TGTGCCAGCAGCCGGACAGATTATACGCAGTATTTT. Protein product: CASSRTDYTQYF.